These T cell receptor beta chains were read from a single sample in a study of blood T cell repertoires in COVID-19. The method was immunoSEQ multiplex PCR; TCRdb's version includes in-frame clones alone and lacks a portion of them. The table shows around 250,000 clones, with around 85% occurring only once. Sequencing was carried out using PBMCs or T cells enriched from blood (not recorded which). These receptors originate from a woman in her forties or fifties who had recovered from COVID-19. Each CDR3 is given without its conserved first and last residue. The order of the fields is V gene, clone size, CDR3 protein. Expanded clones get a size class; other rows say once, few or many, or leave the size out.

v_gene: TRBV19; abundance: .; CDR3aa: ASSIEGGLSTDTQY
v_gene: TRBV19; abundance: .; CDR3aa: ASSKDQVSEAF
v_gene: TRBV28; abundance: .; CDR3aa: ASIRRGWTGELF
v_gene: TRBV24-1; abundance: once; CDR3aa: ATSDLTGGQDTQY
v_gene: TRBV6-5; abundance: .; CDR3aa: ASSPYRANTEAF
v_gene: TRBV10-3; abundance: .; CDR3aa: ATAGQPSYEQY
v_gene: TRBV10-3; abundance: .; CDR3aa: AIGGGVKSYNEQF
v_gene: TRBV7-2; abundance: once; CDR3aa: ASSAPWGSGRLGEQY
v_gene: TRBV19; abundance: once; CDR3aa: ASSLPGQGNYEQY
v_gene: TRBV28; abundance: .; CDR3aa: ASRSMDRGYQPQH
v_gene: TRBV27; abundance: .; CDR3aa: ASAVRPGSNQPQH
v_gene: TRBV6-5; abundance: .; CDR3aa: ASRVASGRGETQY
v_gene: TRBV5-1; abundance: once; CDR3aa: ASSRGGQAGGELF
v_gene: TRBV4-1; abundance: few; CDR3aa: ASSQEYRGRRAGTEAF
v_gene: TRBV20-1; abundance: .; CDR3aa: SADYETQY
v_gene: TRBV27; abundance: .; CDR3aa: ASSPEGRRSTEAF
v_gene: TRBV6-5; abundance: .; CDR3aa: ASSPKTSGYNEQF
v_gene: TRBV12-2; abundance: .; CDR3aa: ASRPKPGQGRNTEAF
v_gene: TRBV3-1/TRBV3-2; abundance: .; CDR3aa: ASSQERSAGNYEQY
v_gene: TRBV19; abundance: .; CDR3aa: ASSMRTGGNNQPQH
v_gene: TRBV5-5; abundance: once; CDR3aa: ASSLRTSANGNEQF
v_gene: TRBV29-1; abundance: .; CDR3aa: SVGTTSGQPQH
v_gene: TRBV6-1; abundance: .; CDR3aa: ASSQALYEQY
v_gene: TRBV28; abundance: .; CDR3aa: ASSLPGYHTIY
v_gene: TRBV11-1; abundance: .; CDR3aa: ASSLYLDRIYEQY
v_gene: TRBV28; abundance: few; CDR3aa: ASTANPGQGIVETQY
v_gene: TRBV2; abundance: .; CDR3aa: ASRADRAQTQY
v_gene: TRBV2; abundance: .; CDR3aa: ASGGRTNTDTQY
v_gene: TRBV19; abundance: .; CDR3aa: ASSISAGELF
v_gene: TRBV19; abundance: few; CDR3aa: ATGRLAGRNSYNEQF
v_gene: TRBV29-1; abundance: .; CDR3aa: SVEQGDQETQY
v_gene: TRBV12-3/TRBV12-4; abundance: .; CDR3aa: ASSFRRHEQY
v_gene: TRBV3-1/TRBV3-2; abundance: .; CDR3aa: ASSQEGTGVQPQH
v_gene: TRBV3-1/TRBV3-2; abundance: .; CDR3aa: ASSQRLSDSQH
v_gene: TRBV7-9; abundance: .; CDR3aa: ASSLEFSASGKETQY
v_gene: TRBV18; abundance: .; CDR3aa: ASSRDKNTEAF
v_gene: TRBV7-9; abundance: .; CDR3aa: ASSRDTAAGANVLT
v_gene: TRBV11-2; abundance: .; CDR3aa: ASSQTPGQGETQY
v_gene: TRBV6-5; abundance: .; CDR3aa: ASSYGEQETQY
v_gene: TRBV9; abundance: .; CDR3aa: ASSPRLARGEKLF
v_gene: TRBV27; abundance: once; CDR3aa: ASSFRQGQGYTGELF
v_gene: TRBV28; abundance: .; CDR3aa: ASSSYGQGRAYEQY
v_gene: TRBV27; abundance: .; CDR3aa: ASSLTWQGRGGYT
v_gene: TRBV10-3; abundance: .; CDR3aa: AISVVAGPRNEQF
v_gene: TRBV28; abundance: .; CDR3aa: ASLSSGSDEQF
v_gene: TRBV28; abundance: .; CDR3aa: ASRVAGFNEQF
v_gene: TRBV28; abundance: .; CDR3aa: ASSFLRGGTQY
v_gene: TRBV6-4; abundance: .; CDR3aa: ASSTDFRSGELF
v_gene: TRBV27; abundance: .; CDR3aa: AITPGVRNEKLF
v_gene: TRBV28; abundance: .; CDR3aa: ASSLIGRGSNYGYT
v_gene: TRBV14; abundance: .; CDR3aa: ASSQVRQLAGGSYEQY
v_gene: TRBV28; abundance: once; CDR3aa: ASSLDSLFNEQF
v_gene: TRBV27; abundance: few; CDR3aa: ASSLMGDDGYT
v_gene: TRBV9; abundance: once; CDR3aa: ASSVAPGGAGKNNEQF
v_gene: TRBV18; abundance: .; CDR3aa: ASSQSSYNEQF